This T cell receptor (beta chain) was identified in a study of cytomegalovirus exposure and HLA in healthy donors. Study findings and constraints: The authors judged a highly shared variant cluster likely a sequencing artifact.

This PCR relied on a set of 60 Vbeta primers and 13 Jbeta primers. Assay used: immunoSEQ multiplex PCR; TCRdb lists only in-frame clones, some missing. The data show about 140,000 clones, roughly three quarters seen once. The V gene lost 5 bases and the J gene lost 4 bases, with 3 bases spanning the gap. The CDR3 has 11 amino acids. Germline V gene lookup returns CDR1 SNHLY and CDR2 FYNNEI. This clone was seen more than once but under ten times. Its antigen remains unknown. V is TRBV2 and J is TRBJ2-1; D is undetermined. This clonotype originated in a man aged 30 to 45 in good health and CMV-seronegative. The sequencing sample was made of PBMCs. CDR3 loop: CASSTYNEQFF. CDR3 nucleotide sequence: TGTGCCAGCAGTACATACAATGAGCAGTTCTTC.